Listed here are 16 T cell receptor beta chains from one sample, sequenced in a study of T cell clonality in common variable immunodeficiency. Their specific antigens are unknown. Study conclusions and caveats: In common variable immunodeficiency, TCR beta chains reportedly carried fewer deletions and N-nucleotide insertions.

This table comes from immunoSEQ multiplex PCR, and its TCRdb copy is limited to in-frame clones, with some not included. In total the sample includes about 26,000 clones, none of them seen once. The specimen was peripheral blood mononuclear cells. The source is a human donor with common variable immunodeficiency.

This clone was detected a few times. One junction end disagrees with the germline gene, perhaps due to a read error. CDR3 DNA (partial): TGTGCCAGCAGGAGGGACAGGCCAACTAAGGAAAAA. Translated: CASRRDRPTKEK. The entire CDR3 protein reads CASRRDRPTKEKLFF. The rearrangement links TRBV2 to TRBJ1-4, with 8 positions matching TRBD1. The missing CDR3 end, 3 residues past where the read stops, is filled in from the germline J gene. Germline loops: CDR1 SNHLY, CDR2 FYNNEI. CDR3 size: 15 residues.

In this sample, this clone turned up many times. The CDR3 end falls 3 residues outside the read, so it is completed with the germline J gene. The chain employs TRBV5-1 and TRBJ1-2, with TRBD1 as a possible D gene (5 bases). The length of the CDR3 is 14 residues. Trimming pared 0 bases from V and 4 bases from J, leaving 10 bases between. Looked up from germline, CDR1 is SGHRS and CDR2 is YFSETQ. The CDR3 DNA, read in part, is TGCGCCAGCAGCTTGGGGGGCACGTTCTATGGC. It translates to CASSLGGTFYG. The entire CDR3 protein is CASSLGGTFYGYTF.

This clone was seen at least ten times. The CDR3 end lies 3 residues beyond the end of the read and is filled in from the germline J gene. This chain joins TRBV7-2 and TRBJ2-3; a possible D gene is TRBD1 (5 bases). The CDR3 is made up of 15 amino acids. CDR1 and CDR2 (germline): SGHTA, FQGNSA. V was cut by 6 bases and J by 0 bases, with 13 bases left in between. This CDR3 reads CASRRQSSSTDTQYF. CDR3 DNA (partial): TGTGCCAGCAGACGACAGAGTTCTAGCACAGATACG.

This clone was counted a few times. The CDR3 end is not reached by the read, which stops 3 residues before it; the germline J gene fills it in. The chain carries TRBV20-1 and TRBJ1-1; 8 bases are shared with TRBD1. Germline V gene data show CDR1 as DFQATT and CDR2 as SNEGSKA (reference sequence). This CDR3 is built from 14 residues. Incomplete CDR3 DNA: TGCAGTGCTAGAGATCCAGGGGGCAGGCGCGAA. Amino acid sequence: CSARDPGGRRE. The full CDR3 sequence reads CSARDPGGRREAFF.

Concerning this clone: The CDR3 end falls 3 residues outside the read, so it is completed with the germline J gene. This sequence joins TRBV7-9 and TRBJ1-5; 7 bases agree with TRBD1. The J segment lost 3 bases and the V segment lost 6 bases, leaving 5 bases of the junction unmatched. CDR1 SEHNR and CDR2 FQNEAQ come from the germline V gene (reference sequence). The CDR3 has 14 residues. CDR3 protein: CASSRGTDNQPQHF. The sequenced CDR3 bases are TGTGCCAGCAGTCGAGGGACAGACAATCAGCCC.

This clone was seen at least ten times. The CDR3 end lies 3 residues beyond the end of the read and is filled in from the germline J gene. The chain uses TRBV20-1 and TRBJ2-7; 10 nucleotides match TRBD1. The CDR3 loop spans 16 amino acids. V was pared by 3 bases and J by 5 bases, with 13 bases of the junction left unmatched. Germline V gene lookup returns CDR1 DFQATT and CDR2 SNEGSKA (reference sequence). The CDR3 sequence: CSARGLTGTGDNEQYF. The DNA read from the CDR3 is TGCAGTGCTAGGGGACTCACCGGGACAGGGGACAACGAG.

Turning to this clone: The read ends 3 residues before the CDR3 terminus; that terminus is restored from the germline J gene. This CDR3 is also generated by other DNA sequences in the sample. The chain combines TRBV7-9 with TRBJ2-3; 7 nucleotides agree with TRBD2. CDR3 length equals 15 residues. CDR1 is SEHNR and CDR2 is FQNEAQ in the germline V gene (reference sequence). Losses at the gene ends were 9 bases for V and 5 bases for J; bases not matched to a gene: 14. The DNA read from the CDR3 is TGTGCCAGTAGCCCCGGACTAGTGTGGGAAGATACG. Translated: CASSPGLVWEDT. The whole CDR3 sequence is CASSPGLVWEDTQYF.

Comment on this clone: The read ends 3 residues shy of where the CDR3 ends; the end is completed using the germline J gene. This chain uses TRBV2 with TRBJ2-5; the match to TRBD1 covers 8 bases. CDR3 length equals 14 residues. From germline, CDR1 is SNHLY and CDR2 FYNNEI. V was clipped by 4 bases and J by 5 bases; unmatched bases: 6. The CDR3 reads CASSGGTGLETQYF. The CDR3 DNA, read in part, is TGTGCCAGCAGTGGAGGGACAGGTTTGGAGACC.

This clone was seen at least ten times. The read is 3 residues too short to cover the CDR3 end, so that end is filled in from the germline J gene. This chain links TRBV7-2 with TRBJ1-2; the D gene is possibly TRBD1 (6 bases). Germline CDR1 is SGHTA and CDR2 is FQGNSA. This CDR3 is built from 13 residues. Trimming took 4 bases from V and 4 from J, leaving 10 bases between them. The sequenced CDR3 bases are TGTGCCAGCAGCTCCCAGGGGTTCTATGGC. Translation: CASSSQGFYG. The whole CDR3 is CASSSQGFYGYTF.

This clone showed up many times. The read falls 3 residues short of the CDR3 end, and the missing part is taken from the germline J gene. The V call is TRBV5-1, the J call TRBJ2-3; D might be TRBD2 (6 bases). Germline assignment: CDR1 SGHRS and CDR2 YFSETQ. The CDR3 length is 16 residues. V was shortened by 4 bases and J by 1 base, with 16 bases between the two germline ends. CDR3 sequence: CASSLGGGSGTDTQYF. CDR3 bases read: TGCGCCAGCAGCCTCGGGGGTGGGAGCGGCACAGATACG. Drawing the rest from reference TRBV5-1 and TRBJ2-3, the complete variable domain is KAGVTQTPRYLIKTRGQQVTLSCSPISGHRSVSWYQQTPGQGLQFLFEYFSETQRNKGNFPGRFSGRQFSNSRSEMNVSTLELGDSALYLCASSLGGGSGTDTQYFGPGTRLTVL.

This clone was seen ten or more times. The sequence runs out 3 residues before the end of the CDR3; the remainder is reconstructed from the germline J gene. The chain couples TRBV14 to TRBJ2-7, with 7 bases that match TRBD2. This CDR3 is built from 16 residues. The ends lost 1 base at V and 2 bases at J; junction bases unmatched: 8. Germline lookup yields CDR1 SGHDN and CDR2 FVKESK. CDR3 DNA, as far as it was read: TGTGCCAGCAGCCAAGTGTCTCTAGCGGCGCCCTACGAG. Translated: CASSQVSLAAPYE. The CDR3 in its entirety is CASSQVSLAAPYEQYF.

The table lists this clone with many counts. The DNA ends 3 residues before the CDR3 does, and the rest of the CDR3 is filled in from the germline J gene. The chain recombines TRBV14 with TRBJ2-3; TRBD2 agrees at 7 bases. The CDR3 is made up of 15 amino acids. CDR1 and CDR2 (germline): SGHDN, FVKESK. V shed 2 bases, J shed 3 bases, and the junction held 5 bases outside the gene matches. The CDR3 spells CASSQFPLATDTQYF. The part of the CDR3 DNA that was read is TGTGCCAGCAGCCAATTCCCACTAGCGACAGATACG. The variable domain in full, with the rest retrieved from reference TRBV14 and TRBJ2-3, is EAGVTQFPSHSVIEKGQTVTLRCDPISGHDNLYWYRRVMGKEIKFLLHFVKESKQDESGMPNNRFLAERTGGTYSTLKVQPAELEDSGVYFCASSQFPLATDTQYFGPGTRLTVL.

This clone appeared a few times. The read halts 3 residues ahead of the CDR3 end, with the missing end drawn from the germline J gene. V and J are TRBV19 and TRBJ1-6, with 7 positions matching TRBD1. Germline V gene sequence: CDR1 LNHDA, CDR2 SQIVND (reference sequence). The CDR3 is made up of 15 amino acids. V shed 4 bases, J shed 10 bases, and the junction held 10 bases outside the gene matches. The sequenced CDR3 bases are TGTGCCAGTAGTAGAGAAGGACAGGTGAAGTCACCC. Its protein is CASSREGQVKSP. The whole CDR3 is CASSREGQVKSPLHF. The entire variable domain, with the rest obtained from reference TRBV19 and TRBJ1-6, is as follows: DGGITQSPKYLFRKEGQNVTLSCEQNLNHDAMYWYRQDPGQGLRLIYYSQIVNDFQKGDIAEGYSVSREKKESFPLTVTSAQKNPTAFYLCASSREGQVKSPLHFGNGTRLTVT.

In this sample, this clone turned up many times. The read ends 3 residues early relative to the CDR3; the germline J gene fills the gap. The V gene is TRBV5-6, the J gene TRBJ2-7, with D perhaps matching TRBD1 (7 bases). Germline V gene data show CDR1 as SGHDT and CDR2 as YYEEEE. This CDR3 is built from 14 residues. Trimming left V 7 bases short and J 6 bases short, with 20 bases between. CDR3 sequence: CASLGPGGKTEQYF. CDR3 DNA, as far as it was read: TGTGCCAGCTTAGGACCAGGGGGGAAAACCGAG.

This clone showed up just a few times. The junction does not match germline at one end; this may be a read error. The read ends 3 residues shy of where the CDR3 ends; the end is completed using the germline J gene. V is TRBV7-9 and J is TRBJ2-3, with D unclear. The germline V gene encodes CDR1 SEHNR and CDR2 FQNEAQ (reference sequence). The CDR3 totals 13 residues. The CDR3 loop is CSSSLDWADTQYF. The covered CDR3 bases are TGTTCCAGCAGCTTAGATTGGGCGGATACG. Full variable domain (rest looked up from reference TRBV7-9 and TRBJ2-3): DTGVSQNPRHKITKRGQNVTFRCDPISEHNRLYWYRQTLGQGPEFLTYFQNEAQLEKSRLLSDRFSAERPKGSFSTLEIQRTEQGDSAMYLCSSSLDWADTQYFGPGTRLTVL.

This clone showed up many times. The sequenced fragment ends 3 residues before the CDR3 boundary, so the rest is inferred from the germline J gene. The chain recombines TRBV7-8 with TRBJ2-3; 10 nucleotides match TRBD2. Trimming at V came to 5 bases and at J to 6 bases, leaving 11 bases not matched to a gene. In germline, CDR1 is SGHVS, CDR2 FQNEAQ. The CDR3 spans 16 residues. CDR3 DNA (partial): TGTGCCAGCAGCCCTTGGACTAGCGGAGGTCAGGATACG. Its protein product is CASSPWTSGGQDT. The whole CDR3 sequence reads CASSPWTSGGQDTQYF.